The present T cell receptor (beta chain) was sequenced within a study of shared clonotypes between healthy human individuals. The study, taken as a whole, reports: A handful of donors shared 4.5% to 6.5% of their naive CD4 clonotypes.

Clones were read by immunoSEQ multiplex PCR, and TCRdb kept only the in-frame ones, dropping some. The repertoire holds roughly 2.2 million clones, with over 90% as singletons. Note on this clone: The target antigen is unknown.

Germline values: CDR1 SQVTM, CDR2 ANQGSEA. CDR3 size: 14 residues. With 6 bases clipped from V and 4 bases from J, the junction kept 7 bases outside the gene matches. This sequence originates from a man aged 18 to 29 in good health. Some clones in this sample may be carry-over from other donors' samples. Material: naive CD4+ T cells from PBMCs. Stated subset: CD45RA+ positively selected. J is TRBJ2-3 and V is TRBV29-1, with TRBD2 identical over 10 bases. Written as DNA, the CDR3 is TGCAGCGTGTCTAGCGGGAGTGTCGCAGATACGCAGTATTTT. Its translation is CSVSSGSVADTQYF.